This TCR beta chain was captured by sequencing in a study of spatial heterogeneity in lung cancer. About the research overall: In the raw reads, each unique TCR and UMI combination was present more than ten times on average.

Time point: sample taken at primary tumor resection. No cells were sorted before sequencing. The whole RNA sequenced was extracted from tumor, nontumor lung or frozen PBMC. In TCRdb, the 5' RACE reads were re-called with MiXCR into one record per CDR3 protein. The sample has under 15,000 distinct CDR3 sequences; about 5% are singletons. This clonotype was seen ten or more times. Antigen specificity is unknown. Findings and limits, study-wide: Tumor mutation counts were tracked by expanded intratumoral alpha and beta TCR counts.

The sample consisted of lung tumor tissue, taken at surgery. This clonotype was sampled from a male donor with early-stage non-small cell lung cancer.

CDR3 sequence: CASSLAGTGGPYEQYV. The DNA for the CDR3 is TGTGCCAGCAGCTTAGCTGGGACAGGGGGGCCTTACGAGCAGTACGTC. J is TRBJ2-7 and V is TRBV7-2, with 11 positions matching TRBD1. CDR3 length: 16 amino acids. Germline V lookup: CDR1 SGHTA, CDR2 FQGNSA. Trimming at V came to 0 bases and at J to 4 bases, leaving 5 bases not matched to a gene.